The entry below gives a single T cell receptor beta chain sequence along with its context. This record belongs to a study of blood T cell repertoires in COVID-19. Study details: The samples span acute and convalescent COVID-19 from the United States, Italy and Spain.

In the study's own analysis: Estimates of nucleated cell counts were drawn from the amplification of reference gene primers. The assay was immunoSEQ multiplex PCR, and TCRdb's table has in-frame clones only and misses some. V, J and clone size are taken as reported in that table, and D and trimming were inferred from the DNA itself. The sample lists 200,000 to 250,000 clones; approximately 90% were seen once. The CDR3 contains 13 residues. Germline assignment: CDR1 SNHLY and CDR2 FYNNEI. Trimming left V 6 bases short and J 13 bases short, with 16 bases between. The receptor was isolated from a man younger than 45 with COVID-19, enrolled during active disease. Sequenced sample: peripheral blood. The rearrangement links TRBV2 to TRBJ1-6; possibly TRBD1 for D (5 bases). The CDR3 here is CASSKGAGRPLHF. DNA for the CDR3: TGTGCCAGCAGCAAAGGGGCAGGGCGGCCCCTCCACTTT.